The 21 T cell receptor beta chains given below trace back to one sample, sequenced in a study of T cell responses to AZD1222 COVID-19 vaccine (dated by TCRdb to the early 2020s). The label giving this sample's time point can be read as: baseline before first vaccination. The treatment or condition label corresponds to: meningococcal conjugate vaccine given as trial control. Libraries were constructed by the immunoSEQ multiplex PCR assay. TCRdb obtained this table from immuneACCESS and retained in-frame rearrangements with V and J assigned. These tables miss some clones; where compared with another copy, unresolved V genes account for less than half of the shortfall, and the remainder is unexplained. For this sample there are roughly 120,000 clones; 88% appear just once. The ten largest clones take up under 20% of the sample. The input for sequencing was peripheral blood, taken on day 0 of MenACWY control vaccination. The source is an adult in good health.

CDR3 amino acids: CASSRSGDFSYEQYF. DNA of the CDR3: TGTGCCAGCAGCAGGTCTGGGGACTTCTCCTACGAGCAGTACTTC. V is TRBV28 and J is TRBJ2-7; TRBD2 might be the D (6 bases). V was pared by 6 bases and J by 0 bases, with 15 bases between. CDR3 length equals 15 residues. Germline values: CDR1 MDHEN, CDR2 SYDVKM.

This clone was detected once. The rearrangement links TRBV25-1 to TRBJ2-1; 14 nucleotides line up with TRBD2. V lost 10 bases and J lost 6; bases outside the gene matches: 5. The CDR3 has 14 amino acids. In germline, CDR1 is MGHDK, CDR2 SYGVNS. The CDR3 here is CATGLAGAGNEQFF. CDR3 in DNA: TGTGCCACGGGACTAGCGGGAGCGGGCAATGAGCAGTTCTTC.

This clone turned up a few times. This chain uses TRBV7-2 with TRBJ2-7, with D possibly called TRBD1 or TRBD2 (5 bases each). Germline V gene data show CDR1 as SGHTA and CDR2 as FQGNSA. Trimming left V 6 bases short and J 0 bases short, with 12 bases between. This CDR3 contains 14 residues. The CDR3 coding sequence is TGTGCCAGCAGTCGGGACGGAGCCTCCTACGAGCAGTACTTC. The encoded protein is CASSRDGASYEQYF. Supplemented by reference TRBV7-2 and TRBJ2-7, the full variable domain reads GAGVSQSPSNKVTEKGKDVELRCDPISGHTALYWYRQSLGQGLEFLIYFQGNSAPDKSGLPSDRFSAERTGGSVSTLTIQRTQQEDSAVYLCASSRDGASYEQYFGPGTRLTVT.

The rearrangement links TRBV27 to TRBJ2-5; maybe TRBD2 (5 bases). V was shortened by 8 bases and J by 7 bases, with 20 bases between the two germline ends. The germline V gene encodes CDR1 MNHEY and CDR2 SMNVEV (reference sequence). CDR3 length: 14 amino acids. CDR3 loop: CASALDSARGTQYF. The CDR3 nucleotides are TGTGCCAGCGCCCTGGACTCGGCACGAGGGACCCAGTACTTC.

The chain has TRBV7-6 and TRBJ2-5, with D tentatively TRBD1 (5 bases). Germline V lookup: CDR1 SGHVS, CDR2 FNYEAQ. This CDR3 is built from 18 residues. Trimming took 1 base from V and 2 from J, leaving 20 bases between them. The CDR3 protein is CASSLVVTWGGRQETQYF. In DNA, the CDR3 is TGTGCCAGCAGCTTAGTTGTTACTTGGGGCGGTCGGCAAGAGACCCAGTACTTC.

This clone was seen only a few times. V and J are TRBV19 and TRBJ1-1, with unresolved D. Per germline, CDR1 LNHDA and CDR2 SQIVND (reference sequence). Trimming pared 5 bases from V and 4 bases from J, leaving 14 bases between. The CDR3 runs to 14 residues. CDR3: CASSPNLRSTEAFF. DNA for the CDR3: TGTGCCAGTAGTCCAAACCTCAGGAGCACTGAAGCTTTCTTT.

The chain recombines TRBV29-1 with TRBJ2-7, with a weak D call TRBD1 (5 bases). Germline CDR1 is SQVTM and CDR2 is ANQGSEA. V lost 2 bases, J lost 6 bases, and 20 bases lay in between. This CDR3 is built from 15 residues. CDR3 in DNA: TGCAGCGTTGAATCCCAACTGAAGCAGGGCGGCGAGCAGTACTTC. Amino acid sequence: CSVESQLKQGGEQYF.

The rearrangement uses TRBV11-2 and TRBJ2-3; 9 nucleotides agree with TRBD2. After removal of 1 base from V and 4 bases from J, the junction contained 3 bases not matched to a gene. CDR3 length: 15 residues. Germline assignment: CDR1 SGHAT and CDR2 FQNNGV. CDR3 sequence (DNA): TGTGCCAGCAGCTTAGGGACTAGCGTCGCAGATACGCAGTATTTT. Translation gives CASSLGTSVADTQYF.

This chain uses TRBV4-2 with TRBJ2-7; 8 bases map to TRBD1. This CDR3 is built from 15 residues. Germline V gene data show CDR1 as LGHNA and CDR2 as YNFKEQ. Trimming at V came to 2 bases and at J to 6 bases, leaving 9 bases not matched to a gene. CDR3 protein: CASSQPGQGNGEQYF. The CDR3 nucleotides read TGTGCCAGCAGCCAACCCGGACAGGGAAATGGCGAGCAGTACTTC.

The chain is built from TRBV19 and TRBJ1-5; unclear D gene. Trimming left V 5 bases short and J 6 bases short, with 11 bases between. The CDR3 contains 13 residues. CDR1 is LNHDA, CDR2 SQIVND, per germline (reference sequence). The CDR3 DNA follows: TGTGCCAGTAGTCTCACCAGAATTCAGCCCCAGCATTTT. This encodes CASSLTRIQPQHF.

V and J are TRBV12-3 or TRBV12-4 and TRBJ2-5, with 8 bases matching TRBD1. The V gene end was trimmed by 4 bases and the J gene end by 4 bases; junction bases not matched to a gene: 2. This CDR3 is 13 amino acids long. The CDR3 reads CASSSGQGETQYF. The CDR3 region has the DNA TGTGCCAGCAGTTCCGGACAGGGAGAGACCCAGTACTTC.

This clone showed up just a few times. This chain uses TRBV7-2 with TRBJ2-1; 12 bases line up with TRBD2. The trim removed 1 base at V and 8 bases at J, leaving 9 bases unmatched. Per germline, CDR1 SGHTA and CDR2 FQGNSA. CDR3 length: 17 amino acids. The CDR3: CASSLEALAGGGYEQFF. DNA for the CDR3: TGTGCCAGCAGCTTAGAGGCACTAGCGGGGGGTGGTTATGAGCAGTTCTTC.

The V gene is TRBV29-1, the J gene TRBJ1-5, with a possible D match to TRBD1 (6 bases). V lost 3 bases and J lost 2, with 23 bases in between. The germline CDR1 and CDR2 sequences are SQVTM and ANQGSEA. This CDR3 has 18 residues. CDR3 sequence (DNA): TGCAGCGTTGATGGGGGTAAGGGTGCCAGGGGCGGCAATCAGCCCCAGCATTTT. Translated: CSVDGGKGARGGNQPQHF.

The J gene is TRBJ1-2, the V gene TRBV4-2; 9 bases map to TRBD1. The CDR3 is made up of 16 amino acids. With 1 base clipped from V and 4 bases from J, the junction kept 7 bases outside the gene matches. CDR1 is LGHNA and CDR2 is YNFKEQ in the germline V gene. This CDR3 reads CASSQARGQGIYGYTF. DNA of the CDR3: TGTGCCAGCAGCCAAGCCCGTGGACAGGGGATCTATGGCTACACCTTC.

About this clone: This specimen includes other DNA sequences encoding the same CDR3. The gene calls are TRBV5-1 and TRBJ2-5, with D uncertain. CDR1 and CDR2 from the germline V gene are SGHRS and YFSETQ. The V gene lost 4 bases and the J gene lost 3 bases, with 4 bases spanning the gap. This CDR3 contains 11 residues. The DNA of the CDR3 is TGCGCCAGCAGCCTTAAAGAGACCCAGTACTTC. This codes for CASSLKETQYF.

This chain connects TRBV28 to TRBJ1-5; D gene ambiguous. Germline CDR1 and CDR2: MDHEN and SYDVKM. Trimming removed 2 bases from V and 5 bases from J, with 10 bases in between. The CDR3 runs 14 residues. For the CDR3, the DNA is TGTGCCAGCAGTTTAAGGCCCGACCATCAGCCCCAGCATTTT. As protein: CASSLRPDHQPQHF.

The V gene is TRBV2, the J gene TRBJ2-2; a possible D gene is TRBD2 (5 bases). CDR3 length: 16 residues. Trimming pared 7 bases from V and 0 bases from J, leaving 15 bases between. Germline assignment: CDR1 SNHLY and CDR2 FYNNEI. CDR3 bases: TGTGCCAGCACCCTATCCAGCGGAACGAACACCGGGGAGCTGTTTTTT. As protein: CASTLSSGTNTGELFF.

The rearrangement uses TRBV19 and TRBJ1-2, with unresolved D. CDR1 LNHDA and CDR2 SQIVND come from the germline V gene (reference sequence). V dropped 10 bases and J dropped 1 base, with 13 bases sitting between them. The CDR3 is made up of 13 amino acids. Written as DNA, the CDR3 is TGTGCCACCACGAAATCGCTTAACTATGGCTACACCTTC. Amino acids: CATTKSLNYGYTF.

This chain connects TRBV28 to TRBJ2-4; possibly TRBD2 for D (5 bases). The CDR3 contains 13 residues. V was trimmed by 6 bases and J by 3 bases, leaving 9 bases between them. From germline, CDR1 is MDHEN and CDR2 SYDVKM. The CDR3 region is CASRDSVKNIQYF. DNA of the CDR3: TGTGCCAGCAGGGACTCTGTCAAAAACATTCAGTACTTC.

The chain has TRBV28 and TRBJ2-4; D is perhaps TRBD1 (6 bases). V lost 3 bases and J 2 bases, leaving 17 bases between the germline ends. This CDR3 spans 17 amino acids. Germline V gene lookup returns CDR1 MDHEN and CDR2 SYDVKM. CDR3 nucleotide sequence: TGTGCCAGCAGTTTGATTCAGGGGCTCAGATCCAAAAACATTCAGTACTTC. Translating gives CASSLIQGLRSKNIQYF.

V usage is TRBV12-3 or TRBV12-4 and J usage is TRBJ2-7; 8 bases are a match to TRBD2. The J segment lost 6 bases and the V segment lost 6 bases, leaving 7 bases of the junction unmatched. The CDR3 length is 13 residues. The CDR3 here is CASRKSGSSEQYF. The CDR3 region has the DNA TGTGCCAGCAGGAAAAGCGGGAGTAGCGAGCAGTACTTC.